Presented here are 24 T cell receptor beta chains from one specimen sequenced in a study of blood T cell repertoires in COVID-19. TCRdb's copy holds only in-frame clones and misses some; the assay was immunoSEQ multiplex PCR. Of over 150,000 clones listed, approximately 88% are singletons. The sequenced sample was PBMCs or T cells enriched from blood (not recorded which). The receptors were gathered from a woman between 18 and 30 years old who had recovered from COVID-19.

V usage is TRBV18 and J usage is TRBJ2-5, with a possible D match to TRBD2 (7 bases). The CDR3 has 15 residues. CDR1 is KGHSH, CDR2 LQKENI, per germline. Trimming removed 3 bases from V and 1 base from J, with 12 bases in between. CDR3 sequence (DNA): TGTGCCAGCTCACCGTACGGGGGGCGCCAAGAGACCCAGTACTTC. This codes for CASSPYGGRQETQYF.

The chain has TRBV29-1 and TRBJ1-2; 10 nucleotides align to TRBD1. Germline CDR1 is SQVTM and CDR2 is ANQGSEA. The J segment lost 6 bases and the V segment lost 6 bases, leaving 4 bases of the junction unmatched. The CDR3 sequence is 12 residues long. The CDR3 reads CSVSDRGHGYTF. For the CDR3, the DNA is TGCAGCGTCTCCGACAGGGGGCATGGCTACACCTTC.

This clone was seen just once. J is TRBJ2-7 and V is TRBV11-2, with D unresolved. The germline V and J ends were trimmed by 2 bases and 2 bases, with 7 bases remaining between them. Per germline, CDR1 SGHAT and CDR2 FQNNGV. This CDR3 comprises 13 residues. For the CDR3, the DNA is TGTGCCAGCAGCTTAACAGACACCTACGAGCAGTACTTC. Protein product: CASSLTDTYEQYF.

The count of this clone is one. The J gene is TRBJ1-4, the V gene TRBV30; unclear D gene. V lost 5 bases and J lost 5, with 18 bases in between. The CDR3 covers 15 residues. CDR1 and CDR2 (germline): GTSNPN, SVGIG (reference sequence). CDR3 DNA: TGTGCCTGGTCCCCCAAACGGGTAGAAAATGAAAAACTGTTTTTT. It encodes CAWSPKRVENEKLFF. Full variable domain (outside the CDR3, taken from reference TRBV30 and TRBJ1-4): SQTIHQWPATLVQPVGSPLSLECTVEGTSNPNLYWYRQAAGRGLQLLFYSVGIGQISSEVPQNLSASRPQDRQFILSSKKLLLSDSGFYLCAWSPKRVENEKLFFGSGTQLSVL.

For the CDR3, the DNA is TGTGCCAGCAGCGTCTCGGGAGGGAACGAGCAGTACTTC. Its protein is CASSVSGGNEQYF. V gene TRBV9 combines with J gene TRBJ2-7; 8 nucleotides agree with TRBD2. CDR1 and CDR2 from the germline V gene are SGDLS and YYNGEE. The CDR3 loop spans 13 amino acids. V lost 2 bases, J lost 5 bases, and 3 bases stayed unmatched.

The rearrangement uses TRBV4-2 and TRBJ1-6, with D hard to call. Deletions cut 3 bases from V and 7 bases from J, with 7 bases between. Germline V gene data show CDR1 as LGHNA and CDR2 as YNFKEQ. The CDR3 is 13 amino acids. CDR3 sequence: CASSHGGNSPLHF. CDR3 DNA sequence: TGTGCCAGCAGCCATGGAGGGAATTCACCCCTCCACTTT.

The CDR3 spells CASSPTGGSEQYF. For the CDR3, the DNA is TGCGCCAGCAGCCCCACAGGGGGAAGCGAGCAGTACTTC. V gene TRBV10-1 combines with J gene TRBJ2-7, with TRBD1 matching over 8 bases. The V segment lost 6 bases and the J segment 6 bases; nucleotides outside the gene matches: 7. Germline CDR1 reads WNHNN; CDR2 reads SYGVQD (reference sequence). This CDR3 is 13 amino acids long.

This chain uses TRBV2 with TRBJ1-1; 8 positions match TRBD1. Germline V gene sequence: CDR1 SNHLY, CDR2 FYNNEI. This CDR3 spans 15 amino acids. The V and J ends lost 6 bases and 0 bases, in that order; junction bases with no gene match: 6. The CDR3 loop is CASRKMGQVNTEAFF. CDR3 nucleotides: TGTGCCAGCAGGAAAATGGGACAGGTGAACACTGAAGCTTTCTTT. Using reference TRBV2 and TRBJ1-1 for the parts outside the CDR3, the full variable domain is EPEVTQTPSHQVTQMGQEVILRCVPISNHLYFYWYRQILGQKVEFLVSFYNNEISEKSEIFDDQFSVERPDGSNFTLKIRSTKLEDSAMYFCASRKMGQVNTEAFFGQGTRLTVV.

The chain uses TRBV18 and TRBJ1-1, with D perhaps matching TRBD1 (5 bases). CDR1 KGHSH and CDR2 LQKENI come from the germline V gene. The CDR3 is made up of 14 amino acids. V was pared by 4 bases and J by 4 bases, with 13 bases between. CDR3 nucleotide sequence: TGTGCCAGCTCACGGGAAGGGGTGGTCACTGAAGCTTTCTTT. Protein: CASSREGVVTEAFF. Full variable domain (outside the CDR3, taken from reference TRBV18 and TRBJ1-1): NAGVMQNPRHLVRRRGQEARLRCSPMKGHSHVYWYRQLPEEGLKFMVYLQKENIIDESGMPKERFSAEFPKEGPSILRIQQVVRGDSAAYFCASSREGVVTEAFFGQGTRLTVV.

The rearrangement uses TRBV15 and TRBJ2-2; D remains ambiguous. The CDR3 covers 14 residues. CDR1 and CDR2 (germline): LNHNV, YYDKDF (reference sequence). Trimming cost V 5 bases and J 8 bases, with 15 bases left between them. The CDR3 nucleotides are TGTGCCACCAGCCTGCGTACCGAGAGAGGGGAGCTGTTTTTT. This gives the protein CATSLRTERGELFF.

The chain combines TRBV27 with TRBJ2-2, with 10 nucleotides matching TRBD2. The CDR3 covers 15 residues. The V and J ends lost 11 bases and 7 bases, in that order; junction bases with no gene match: 13. In germline, CDR1 is MNHEY, CDR2 SMNVEV (reference sequence). The CDR3, as DNA: TGTGCCTCGGTGACCGGGACTAGCGAGGACGGGGAGCTGTTTTTT. This encodes CASVTGTSEDGELFF.

The V gene is TRBV3-1 (or the pseudogene TRBV3-2), the J gene TRBJ1-5; the D gene is possibly TRBD1 (5 bases). From germline, CDR1 is LGHDT and CDR2 YNNKEL (reference sequence). This CDR3 has 9 residues. Trimming pared 8 bases from V and 14 bases from J, leaving 10 bases between. The CDR3: CASGAAKHF. CDR3 in DNA: TGTGCCAGCGGGGCCGCCAAGCATTTT.

The CDR3 region is CASSQGTGPNTEAFF. The CDR3 DNA follows: TGTGCCAGCAGCCAAGGGACAGGACCAAACACTGAAGCTTTCTTT. This chain links TRBV4-2 with TRBJ1-1; 7 nucleotides align to TRBD1. CDR3 length: 15 amino acids. After removal of 1 base from V and 2 bases from J, the junction contained 4 bases not matched to a gene. The germline V gene has CDR1 LGHNA and CDR2 YNFKEQ.

The chain combines TRBV29-1 with TRBJ2-5; the D gene is possibly TRBD2 (6 bases). Germline V gives CDR1 SQVTM, CDR2 ANQGSEA. CDR3 length: 12 residues. V gave up 7 bases and J gave up 10 bases, with 19 bases separating them. The CDR3 nucleotides are TGCAGCGCCTGGGACTGGGATGAAGACCAGTACTTC. The encoded protein is CSAWDWDEDQYF. The complete variable domain, with remaining parts taken from reference TRBV29-1 and TRBJ2-5, reads SAVISQKPSRDICQRGTSLTIQCQVDSQVTMMFWYRQQPGQSLTLIATANQGSEATYESGFVIDKFPISRPNLTFSTLTVSNMSPEDSSIYLCSAWDWDEDQYFGPGTRLLVL.

The gene calls are TRBV10-3 and TRBJ1-5; D gene ambiguous. CDR3 length: 13 residues. Trimming shortened V by 8 bases and J by 2 bases, and 10 bases separated the two germline ends. CDR1 is ENHRY and CDR2 is SYGVKD in the germline V gene. The CDR3 DNA reads TGTGCCATCCGTCAGGAGGGCAATCAGCCCCAGCATTTT. This gives the protein CAIRQEGNQPQHF.

This chain uses TRBV27 with TRBJ2-3, with 10 nucleotides matching TRBD2. CDR3 length: 17 residues. V shed 5 bases, J shed 4 bases, and the junction held 12 bases outside the gene matches. Germline CDR1 MNHEY, CDR2 SMNVEV (reference sequence). As DNA, the CDR3 is TGTGCCAGCAGTCCCTTCGGGCCTAGCGGGGGCGCAGATACGCAGTATTTT. Translated, it gives CASSPFGPSGGADTQYF.

This chain connects TRBV5-1 to TRBJ1-2; 9 nucleotides agree with TRBD1. The V and J ends lost 3 bases and 3 bases, in that order; junction bases with no gene match: 9. Per the germline V gene, CDR1 is SGHRS and CDR2 is YFSETQ. The CDR3 is 16 residues long. The CDR3 sequence: CASSSGPRTGDYGYTF. CDR3 bases: TGCGCCAGCAGCTCCGGGCCGAGGACAGGGGACTATGGCTACACCTTC.

The CDR3 loop is CSVRGSLGNTIYF. DNA of the CDR3: TGCAGCGTTAGGGGCAGCCTAGGAAACACCATATATTTT. This chain connects TRBV29-1 to TRBJ1-3; D perhaps matches TRBD1 (5 bases). With 5 bases removed from V and 4 bases from J, the gap between germline ends came to 12 bases. The CDR3 has 13 amino acids. Germline V gene sequence: CDR1 SQVTM, CDR2 ANQGSEA.

This rearrangement joins TRBV7-9 to TRBJ2-7; 12 bases match TRBD2. Trimming took 0 bases from V and 9 from J; bases not matched to a gene: 12. The CDR3 length is 17 residues. Germline V gene lookup returns CDR1 SEHNR and CDR2 FQNEAQ (reference sequence). The CDR3 loop is CASSLARLAGGHLVQYF. The CDR3 nucleotides are TGTGCCAGCAGCTTAGCGCGCCTAGCGGGGGGGCATCTTGTGCAGTACTTC.

This chain links TRBV28 with TRBJ2-2, with D unclear. The CDR3 has 12 residues. Trimming removed 4 bases at V and 7 bases at J, with 7 bases between. CDR1 MDHEN and CDR2 SYDVKM come from the germline V gene. The CDR3 coding sequence is TGTGCCAGCAGTTCCCTCGGCGGGGAGCTGTTTTTT. Residues: CASSSLGGELFF.

This clone is a singleton in its sample. The rearrangement links TRBV4-3 to TRBJ1-5, with a possible D match to TRBD1 (6 bases). Trimming removed 1 base from V and 3 bases from J, with 10 bases in between. Germline CDR1 reads LGHNA; CDR2 reads YSLEER. The CDR3 runs to 15 residues. CDR3 amino acids: CASSQGQGNNQPQHF. The CDR3 DNA reads TGCGCCAGCAGCCAAGGGCAGGGGAACAATCAGCCCCAGCATTTT.

V and J are TRBV4-1 and TRBJ1-3; 7 bases fit TRBD1. With 1 base clipped from V and 4 bases from J, the junction kept 10 bases outside the gene matches. Germline CDR1 and CDR2: MGHRA and YSYEKL. This CDR3 region has 17 residues. CDR3 in amino acids: CASSQVRSGDRGNTIYF. CDR3 bases: TGCGCCAGCAGCCAAGTTAGAAGTGGGGACAGAGGAAACACCATATATTTT.

This sequence joins TRBV27 and TRBJ1-6; D is undetermined. V lost 0 bases and J 0 bases, leaving 9 bases between the germline ends. Germline V gene lookup returns CDR1 MNHEY and CDR2 SMNVEV (reference sequence). The CDR3 loop spans 17 amino acids. The CDR3 DNA reads as TGTGCCAGCAGTTTATCGGGCCCGAGCTCCTATAATTCACCCCTCCACTTT. Translation: CASSLSGPSSYNSPLHF.

The chain carries TRBV7-7 and TRBJ2-2; 9 bases match TRBD2. The germline V gene encodes CDR1 SSHAT and CDR2 FNYEAQ (reference sequence). CDR3 length: 15 residues. CDR3 in DNA: TGTGCTAGCGGCCGTAGCGGGGGAAACACCGGGGAGCTGTTTTTT. As protein: CASGRSGGNTGELFF.